What follows are 30 T cell receptor beta chains derived from one specimen sequenced in a study of identical twins. TCRdb reanalysed the 5' RACE reads using MiXCR and keeps one entry per CDR3 protein. This sample has 1.5 million to 2 million distinct CDR3 sequences, with 32% found just once. The material sequenced was cord blood. The source of these receptors is a newborn girl in good health.

The table lists this clonotype with a few counts. V usage is TRBV29-1 and J usage is TRBJ2-1; possible D gene TRBD2, 7 bases. CDR3 size: 14 residues. The ends were cut back, 4 bases at V and 6 bases at J, with 16 bases in the middle. The germline CDR1 and CDR2 sequences are SQVTM and ANQGSEA. CDR3 region: CSVGGGGLGNEQFF. In nucleotides, the CDR3 is TGCAGCGTTGGAGGGGGGGGATTAGGCAATGAGCAGTTCTTC.

In its sample, this clonotype was seen a few times. V and J are TRBV14 and TRBJ2-2; 8 bases line up with TRBD2. Trimming cost V 5 bases and J 0 bases; bases outside gene matches: 5. This CDR3 is 16 amino acids long. The germline V gene encodes CDR1 SGHDN and CDR2 FVKESK. CDR3 in amino acids: CASSFLAGANTGELFF. CDR3 DNA sequence: TGTGCCAGCAGCTTTCTAGCGGGCGCGAACACCGGGGAGCTGTTTTTT. Looking up the rest from reference TRBV14 and TRBJ2-2 gives the full variable domain: EAGVTQFPSHSVIEKGQTVTLRCDPISGHDNLYWYRRVMGKEIKFLLHFVKESKQDESGMPNNRFLAERTGGTYSTLKVQPAELEDSGVYFCASSFLAGANTGELFFGEGSRLTVL.

V usage is TRBV5-1 and J usage is TRBJ2-2, with D unresolved. The CDR3 loop spans 16 amino acids. Germline V gives CDR1 SGHRS, CDR2 YFSETQ. V dropped 0 bases and J dropped 2 bases, with 11 bases sitting between them. The CDR3 sequence: CASSLVVSVNTGELFF. CDR3 nucleotides: TGCGCCAGCAGCTTGGTTGTGAGCGTAAACACCGGGGAGCTGTTTTTT.

The CDR3 bases are TGCAGTGTCCTGCTCTGGGGGTATGGCTACACCTTC. Translating gives CSVLLWGYGYTF. The chain links TRBV20-1 to TRBJ1-2; perhaps TRBD1 as D (5 bases). V gave up 7 bases and J gave up 5 bases, with 14 bases separating them. CDR3 length: 12 residues. CDR1 is DFQATT and CDR2 is SNEGSKA in the germline V gene (reference sequence).

This chain links TRBV6-5 with TRBJ1-6, with 7 bases aligning to TRBD1. Germline assignment: CDR1 MNHEY and CDR2 SVGAGI. The CDR3 covers 15 residues. The junction had 7 bases not matched to a gene; V was cut back by 5 bases and J by 6 bases. CDR3 region: CASSDETGLNSPLHF. Here the CDR3 DNA reads TGTGCCAGCAGTGACGAGACAGGGCTTAATTCACCCCTCCACTTT.

The chain carries TRBV4-1 and TRBJ2-5; D may be TRBD2 (6 bases). Trimming cost V 0 bases and J 5 bases, with 10 bases left between them. The length of the CDR3 is 14 residues. Germline CDR1 is MGHRA and CDR2 is YSYEKL. CDR3 coding DNA: TGCGCCAGCAGCCAAGACAGGGCGGGGGAGACCCAGTACTTC. Residues: CASSQDRAGETQYF.

V is TRBV20-1 and J is TRBJ1-4; 8 positions match TRBD1. The CDR3 has 14 amino acids. Per germline, CDR1 DFQATT and CDR2 SNEGSKA (reference sequence). Trimming took 1 base from V and 8 from J; bases not matched to a gene: 6. CDR3 bases: TGCAGTGCTAGAGGACAGGGGATGGGGGAAAAACTGTTTTTT. As protein: CSARGQGMGEKLFF.

The rearrangement links TRBV12-3 or TRBV12-4 to TRBJ1-3; D is uncertain. CDR3 length equals 13 residues. V lost 7 bases and J 0 bases, leaving 7 bases between the germline ends. Here the CDR3 reads CASNSHSGNTIYF. The CDR3 DNA reads as TGTGCCAGCAACAGCCACTCTGGAAACACCATATATTTT.

This clonotype was counted many times. The chain has TRBV7-2 and TRBJ2-3; D is undetermined. From germline, CDR1 is SGHTA and CDR2 FQGNSA. The CDR3 loop spans 15 amino acids. The V gene lost 0 bases and the J gene lost 0 bases, with 7 bases spanning the gap. This chain's CDR3 is CASSLALWSTDTQYF. CDR3 in DNA: TGTGCCAGCAGCTTAGCCCTTTGGAGCACAGATACGCAGTATTTT.

The gene calls are TRBV20-1 and TRBJ2-2; either TRBD1 or TRBD2 may fit D (5 bases each). Germline V gives CDR1 DFQATT, CDR2 SNEGSKA (reference sequence). With 6 bases removed from V and 11 bases from J, the gap between germline ends came to 22 bases. The CDR3 is 14 residues long. This CDR3 is CSATARASTPELFF. DNA for the CDR3: TGCAGTGCCACAGCCAGGGCTAGCACCCCCGAGCTGTTTTTT.

This clonotype has only a few counts. V gene TRBV29-1 combines with J gene TRBJ2-4; tentatively, D is TRBD2 (6 bases). The end of the DNA fits TRBJ2-7 better, so the J call may be wrong. Per germline, CDR1 SQVTM and CDR2 ANQGSEA. The CDR3 consists of 11 residues. The CDR3 DNA is TGCAGCGTGGGGACTCCTGCCGAGCAGTACTTC. Its translation is CSVGTPAEQYF.

There are a few counts of this clonotype. The J gene is TRBJ2-1, the V gene TRBV2; TRBD1 agrees at 8 bases. Per germline, CDR1 SNHLY and CDR2 FYNNEI. This CDR3 has 14 residues. V was pared by 8 bases and J by 6 bases, with 9 bases of the junction left unmatched. CDR3: CASRGQVGFNEQFF. CDR3 bases: TGTGCCAGCCGGGGACAGGTTGGCTTCAATGAGCAGTTCTTC.

This clonotype has just a few counts. V gene TRBV5-1 combines with J gene TRBJ1-4; 9 bases fit TRBD1. The ends lost 4 bases at V and 3 bases at J; junction bases unmatched: 10. The CDR3 sequence is 17 residues long. Germline CDR1 and CDR2: SGHRS and YFSETQ. This CDR3 reads CASSETGTGPPNEKLFF. As DNA, the CDR3 is TGCGCCAGCAGCGAAACCGGGACAGGGCCCCCTAATGAAAAACTGTTTTTT.

This clonotype turned up a few times. The V call is TRBV27, the J call TRBJ2-2, with D perhaps given as TRBD1 or TRBD2 (5 bases each). This CDR3 has 17 amino acids. Trimming removed 5 bases at V and 5 bases at J, with 21 bases between. CDR1 is MNHEY, CDR2 SMNVEV, per germline (reference sequence). CDR3 sequence reads: CASSLGTGWILTGELFF. Here the CDR3 DNA reads TGTGCCAGCAGTCTAGGGACGGGGTGGATCTTGACCGGGGAGCTGTTTTTT.

This chain uses TRBV28 with TRBJ2-4, with TRBD1 as a possible D gene (6 bases). The CDR3 length is 16 residues. Per the germline V gene, CDR1 is MDHEN and CDR2 is SYDVKM. Trimming took 4 bases from V and 0 from J, leaving 13 bases between them. The CDR3 bases are TGTGCCAGCAGTTCACAGGGCTCCACAGCCAAAAACATTCAGTACTTC. Its protein product is CASSSQGSTAKNIQYF.

Concerning this clonotype: The junction shows a germline mismatch at one end, possibly a read error. This chain uses TRBV4-1 with TRBJ1-6, with no clear D. The CDR3 consists of 15 residues. The V gene's germline CDR1 is MGHRA and CDR2 YSYEKL. This CDR3 is CASSQGSSYNSPPHF. The CDR3 DNA follows: TGCGCCAGCAGCCAAGGGAGCTCCTATAATTCACCCCCCCACTTT.

This chain joins TRBV2 and TRBJ2-1; 10 bases are shared with TRBD2. Germline V gives CDR1 SNHLY, CDR2 FYNNEI. Germline trimming cut 2 bases from V and 14 bases from J; bases unmatched to any gene: 9. The CDR3 covers 14 residues. The CDR3: CASSESSGGRAEFF. CDR3 DNA: TGTGCCAGCAGTGAAAGTAGCGGGGGGCGTGCGGAGTTCTTC.

The J gene is TRBJ2-2, the V gene TRBV6-1; TRBD1 might be the D (6 bases). The CDR3 totals 15 residues. V was trimmed by 0 bases and J by 7 bases, leaving 12 bases between them. CDR1 and CDR2 from the germline V gene are MNHNS and SASEGT. The CDR3 loop reads CASSEAKQGHGELFF. The CDR3 bases are TGTGCCAGCAGTGAAGCGAAACAGGGACACGGGGAGCTGTTTTTT.

The sample holds many counts of this clonotype. The CDR3 coding sequence is TGTGCCAGCAGTCCCTACTATTCCCCTCGCCGCTCGGATGAGCAGTTCTTC. The encoded protein is CASSPYYSPRRSDEQFF. The chain joins TRBV28 to TRBJ2-1; D is uncertain. CDR1 is MDHEN, CDR2 SYDVKM, per germline. The length of the CDR3 is 17 residues. Trimming took 5 bases from V and 8 from J, leaving 25 bases between them.

The chain is built from TRBV25-1 and TRBJ1-2; 10 bases line up with TRBD1. Germline values: CDR1 MGHDK, CDR2 SYGVNS. The CDR3 totals 15 residues. J was trimmed by 8 bases and V by 2 bases; bases with no gene match: 8. CDR3 coding DNA: TGTGCCAGCAGTGAACTGACAGGGGGCGTCTTCGGCTACACCTTC. Protein product: CASSELTGGVFGYTF.

In this sample, this clonotype turned up a few times. V is TRBV7-2 and J is TRBJ2-7, with 7 bases fitting TRBD2. The CDR3 contains 15 residues. The ends lost 2 bases at V and 0 bases at J; junction bases unmatched: 4. Germline CDR1 reads SGHTA; CDR2 reads FQGNSA. The CDR3 here is CASSLRRGFSYEQYF. CDR3 nucleotides: TGTGCCAGCAGCTTACGGCGGGGGTTCTCCTACGAGCAGTACTTC.

The gene calls are TRBV12-3 or TRBV12-4 and TRBJ2-5; D unclear. V was cut by 4 bases and J by 4 bases, with 10 bases left in between. CDR3 length: 13 residues. The CDR3: CASSWGPLETQYF. The CDR3 DNA follows: TGTGCCAGCAGTTGGGGTCCTTTAGAGACCCAGTACTTC.

V is TRBV21-1 and J is TRBJ2-1; the table's D call of TRBD2 was not tested on the DNA. TRBV21-1 is labeled a pseudogene. CDR3 length: 17 amino acids. CDR3 in DNA: TGTGCCAGCAGCAAAGAGGTGACTAGCGGGAGGGTCAATGAGCAGTTCTTC. This codes for CASSKEVTSGRVNEQFF.

The rearrangement joins TRBV20-1 to TRBJ2-1, with TRBD1 matching 9 bases. V lost 6 bases to trimming and J lost 2 bases; unmatched junction nucleotides: 8. From germline, CDR1 is DFQATT and CDR2 SNEGSKA (reference sequence). CDR3 length equals 15 residues. CDR3 bases: TGCAGTGCCTGTCCGGGACAGGGACCCTACAATGAGCAGTTCTTC. Its protein product is CSACPGQGPYNEQFF.

The V gene is TRBV20-1, the J gene TRBJ2-5, with unresolved D. The CDR3 contains 11 residues. Germline V gene lookup returns CDR1 DFQATT and CDR2 SNEGSKA (reference sequence). The germline V and J ends were trimmed by 2 bases and 5 bases, with 6 bases remaining between them. The CDR3 nucleotides are TGCAGTGCTAGATATTGGGAGACCCAGTACTTC. Its translation: CSARYWETQYF.

This clonotype appeared a single time. The rearrangement joins TRBV5-4 to TRBJ2-3; perhaps TRBD2 as D (6 bases). Germline assignment: CDR1 SGHNT and CDR2 YYREEE (reference sequence). The V end lost 0 bases, the J end lost 0 bases, and 14 bases lay between the germline ends. The CDR3 has 17 residues. The CDR3 coding sequence is TGTGCCAGCAGCTTGGCGCCCCTAGCGCAGAGCACAGATACGCAGTATTTT. Translation: CASSLAPLAQSTDTQYF.

The chain uses TRBV4-2 and TRBJ2-7; perhaps TRBD1 as D (6 bases). The CDR3 extends over 15 amino acids. Germline CDR1 is LGHNA and CDR2 is YNFKEQ. Trimming cost V 3 bases and J 2 bases, with 14 bases left between them. CDR3 coding DNA: TGTGCCAGCAGCCACTCAGGGGAATCGACCTACGAGCAGTACTTC. It is translated as CASSHSGESTYEQYF.

V is TRBV20-1 and J is TRBJ2-5, with TRBD2 as a possible D gene (5 bases). The germline gives CDR1 DFQATT, CDR2 SNEGSKA (reference sequence). The CDR3 is made up of 14 amino acids. Trimming took 3 bases from V and 3 from J, leaving 14 bases between them. CDR3 coding DNA: TGCAGTGCTAGTCCGGACTCGGAGAAAGAGACCCAGTACTTC. It translates to CSASPDSEKETQYF.

J is TRBJ1-2 and V is TRBV7-9; perhaps TRBD1 as D (5 bases). The CDR3 has 14 amino acids. Trimming left V 4 bases short and J 4 bases short, with 13 bases between. Germline V gene lookup returns CDR1 SEHNR and CDR2 FQNEAQ (reference sequence). The CDR3 sequence is CASSSRDVIYGYTF. CDR3 coding DNA: TGTGCCAGCAGCTCCAGGGACGTTATCTATGGCTACACCTTC.

This chain connects TRBV25-1 to TRBJ2-3, with D uncertain. Germline CDR1 reads MGHDK; CDR2 reads SYGVNS. V was shortened by 4 bases and J by 0 bases, with 8 bases between the two germline ends. This CDR3 is built from 14 residues. CDR3 in amino acids: CASSGPTSTDTQYF. CDR3 DNA: TGTGCCAGCAGTGGACCAACTAGCACAGATACGCAGTATTTT.